This T cell receptor (beta chain) was profiled in a study of cytomegalovirus exposure and HLA in healthy donors. Study results and caveats: The records held CMV serostatus as the only immune exposure information. It emerged from a later analysis that several of the most significant clusters appeared to be linked to common viral pathogens.

Amplification used 60 Vbeta primers and 13 Jbeta primers. Generated by immunoSEQ multiplex PCR, the TCRdb table keeps only in-frame clones and is missing some. The profile shows some 150,000 clones, 80% of them singletons. On this clone itself: Its matching antigen is unknown.

The clonotype originates from a woman in her 30s in good health and CMV-seronegative. The specimen was PBMCs.

CDR3 in DNA: TGTGCCAGCAGTTTGCGGGGAGTCCATCAGCCCCAGCATTTT. This translates into CASSLRGVHQPQHF. This sequence joins TRBV28 and TRBJ1-5; no firm D call. The length of the CDR3 is 14 residues. Trimming removed 3 bases from V and 5 bases from J, with 11 bases in between. Germline V lookup: CDR1 MDHEN, CDR2 SYDVKM.